These 5 T cell receptor beta chains share one sample of origin, sequenced in a study of OX40 agonist ivuxolimab in advanced cancers. The method was immunoSEQ multiplex PCR; TCRdb's version includes in-frame clones alone and lacks a portion of them. The table lists around 72,000 clones, about 85% of them singletons. The sample was CD4+ or CD8+ T cells sorted from blood, taken in a trial of the OX40 agonist ivuxolimab. The receptor source for this set is an adult with an advanced solid tumor such as melanoma, head and neck, liver or kidney cancer.

This sequence joins TRBV7-9 and TRBJ2-7, with 8 bases matching TRBD1. Germline loops: CDR1 SEHNR, CDR2 FQNEAQ (reference sequence). Losses at the gene ends were 2 bases for V and 5 bases for J; bases not matched to a gene: 8. The CDR3 totals 15 residues. The DNA for the CDR3 is TGTGCCAGCAGCTTATTCCAGGGGGCTTTCCACGAGCAGTACTTC. This translates into CASSLFQGAFHEQYF.

The chain employs TRBV6-1 and TRBJ2-7, with TRBD2 matching 8 bases. This CDR3 is built from 15 residues. V was clipped by 4 bases and J by 4 bases; unmatched bases: 9. The germline CDR1 and CDR2 sequences are MNHNS and SASEGT. CDR3 protein: CASSGAGLALYEQYF. CDR3 coding DNA: TGTGCCAGCAGTGGTGCCGGACTAGCCTTATACGAGCAGTACTTC.

CDR3 sequence reads: CASSPGQGVYGYTF. The CDR3 DNA sequence: TGTGCCAGCAGTCCCGGACAGGGAGTATACGGCTACACCTTC. The chain links TRBV28 to TRBJ1-2, with TRBD1 matching 8 bases. J was trimmed by 8 bases and V by 5 bases; bases with no gene match: 10. There are 14 residues in the CDR3. Germline V gene data show CDR1 as MDHEN and CDR2 as SYDVKM.

This clone appeared a single time. The chain uses TRBV6-5 and TRBJ2-1; D gene ambiguous. CDR1 is MNHEY, CDR2 SVGAGI, per germline. Trimming stripped 3 bases from V and 2 bases from J, with 11 bases between. The CDR3 is 15 amino acids. The CDR3 spells CASSYFGNPYNEQFF. In nucleotides, the CDR3 is TGTGCCAGCAGTTATTTTGGGAATCCCTACAATGAGCAGTTCTTC.

The chain employs TRBV5-1 and TRBJ2-1; 10 bases match TRBD2. Germline V gene sequence: CDR1 SGHRS, CDR2 YFSETQ. The length of the CDR3 is 15 residues. V shed 0 bases, J shed 8 bases, and the junction held 5 bases outside the gene matches. CDR3 amino acids: CASSLGSSGSYEQFF. CDR3 in DNA: TGCGCCAGCAGCTTGGGATCTAGCGGGAGCTATGAGCAGTTCTTC.